This T cell receptor (beta chain) was found in a study of blood T cell repertoires in COVID-19. The germline CDR1 and CDR2 sequences are SGHNT and YENEEA. Trimming took off 6 bases at V and 7 bases at J, with 12 bases between the two ends. The CDR3 length is 13 residues. This table comes from immunoSEQ multiplex PCR, and its TCRdb copy is limited to in-frame clones, with some not included. The data hold hundreds of thousands of clones, with roughly 86% observed a single time. The source is a woman between 50 and 59 years old who had recovered from COVID-19. This chain joins TRBV11-3 and TRBJ2-2, with D perhaps matching TRBD1 (6 bases). The sequenced material came from peripheral blood. CDR3 nucleotide sequence: TGTGCCAGCAGGCACAGGGCTGGCGGGGAGCTGTTTTTT. This gives the protein CASRHRAGGELFF. Full variable domain (outside the CDR3, taken from reference TRBV11-3 and TRBJ2-2): EAGVVQSPRYKIIEKKQPVAFWCNPISGHNTLYWYLQNLGQGPELLIRYENEEAVDDSQLPKDRFSAERLKGVDSTLKIQPAELGDSAVYLCASRHRAGGELFFGEGSRLTVL.